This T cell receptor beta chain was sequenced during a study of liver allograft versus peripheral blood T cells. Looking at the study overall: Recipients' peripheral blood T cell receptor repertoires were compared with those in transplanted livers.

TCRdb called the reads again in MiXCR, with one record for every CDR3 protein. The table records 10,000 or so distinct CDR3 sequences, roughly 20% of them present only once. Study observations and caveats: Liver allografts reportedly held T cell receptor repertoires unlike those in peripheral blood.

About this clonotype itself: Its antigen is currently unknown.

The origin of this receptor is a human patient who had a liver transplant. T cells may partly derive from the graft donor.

The CDR3 spells CASSALIGFPGELFF. DNA for the CDR3: TGTGCCAGCAGCGCCTTAATAGGGTTCCCCGGGGAGCTGTTTTTT. The chain is built from TRBV9 and TRBJ2-2, with D hard to call. The CDR3 extends over 15 amino acids. Trimming removed 3 bases at V and 6 bases at J, with 15 bases between. Looked up from germline, CDR1 is SGDLS and CDR2 is YYNGEE.